The 31 T cell receptor beta chains below all came from one sample that was sequenced in a study of T cell responses to AZD1222 COVID-19 vaccine. Data came from immunoSEQ multiplex PCR; TCRdb stores just in-frame clones and leaves some out. The sample carries around 150,000 clones, 80% to 95% recorded once. Sequenced material: peripheral blood, taken on day 0 of AZD1222 vaccination. These receptors all stem from an adult in good health.

The rearrangement uses TRBV29-1 and TRBJ1-4; D gene uncertain. The CDR3 runs to 10 residues. Trimming pared 5 bases from V and 7 bases from J, leaving 5 bases between. Germline-derived CDR1 and CDR2 are SQVTM and ANQGSEA. CDR3 in amino acids: CSVWSEKLFF. The CDR3 DNA follows: TGCAGCGTTTGGAGTGAAAAACTGTTTTTT. The complete variable domain, with remaining parts taken from reference TRBV29-1 and TRBJ1-4, reads SAVISQKPSRDICQRGTSLTIQCQVDSQVTMMFWYRQQPGQSLTLIATANQGSEATYESGFVIDKFPISRPNLTFSTLTVSNMSPEDSSIYLCSVWSEKLFFGSGTQLSVL.

The chain employs TRBV27 and TRBJ2-7; 9 nucleotides align to TRBD1. The CDR3 spans 13 residues. V shed 3 bases and J 6 bases; nucleotides not matched to a gene: 3. Germline assignment: CDR1 MNHEY and CDR2 SMNVEV (reference sequence). For the CDR3, the DNA is TGTGCCAGCAGTTTCACAGGGGGCTTCGAGCAGTACTTC. This gives the protein CASSFTGGFEQYF.

The V gene is TRBV6-1, the J gene TRBJ2-7; 9 nucleotides line up with TRBD1. In germline, CDR1 is MNHNS, CDR2 SASEGT. The CDR3 consists of 15 residues. Germline trimming cut 3 bases from V and 0 bases from J; bases unmatched to any gene: 3. CDR3 in DNA: TGTGCCAGCAGTGATGGGACAGGGAGCTCCTACGAGCAGTACTTC. This translates into CASSDGTGSSYEQYF.

The chain uses TRBV28 and TRBJ2-5; 13 bases align to TRBD2. Unmatched junction bases numbered 5, after V lost 3 bases and J lost 4 bases. Per germline, CDR1 MDHEN and CDR2 SYDVKM. This CDR3 contains 16 residues. The CDR3 is CASSFGLAGEGETQYF. CDR3 nucleotide sequence: TGTGCCAGCAGTTTCGGACTAGCGGGAGAGGGAGAGACCCAGTACTTC.

The V call is TRBV7-2, the J call TRBJ2-7; TRBD2 agrees at 8 bases. J lost 5 bases, V lost 5 bases, and 8 bases had no gene match. The CDR3 length is 14 residues. Per the germline V gene, CDR1 is SGHTA and CDR2 is FQGNSA. The CDR3 spells CASSPSGGIDEQYF. The CDR3 DNA sequence: TGTGCCAGCAGCCCCAGCGGGGGTATAGACGAGCAGTACTTC.

This clone appeared once. The chain combines TRBV5-4 with TRBJ1-2; D may be TRBD1 (6 bases). The CDR3 sequence is 16 residues long. V lost 4 bases and J 0 bases, leaving 16 bases between the germline ends. In germline, CDR1 is SGHNT, CDR2 YYREEE (reference sequence). CDR3 residues: CASSRGGIATNYGYTF. The CDR3 DNA sequence: TGTGCCAGCAGCCGAGGGGGTATCGCGACTAACTATGGCTACACCTTC.

The chain joins TRBV9 to TRBJ2-1; 9 positions match TRBD1. Trimming removed 4 bases from V and 5 bases from J; junction bases left unmatched: 7. Germline values: CDR1 SGDLS, CDR2 YYNGEE. This CDR3 contains 15 residues. The CDR3 is CASSSRDRDHNEQFF. CDR3 DNA sequence: TGTGCCAGCAGCTCCCGGGACAGGGACCACAATGAGCAGTTCTTC.

The chain carries TRBV24-1 and TRBJ2-7; D is perhaps TRBD2 (5 bases). The CDR3 totals 13 residues. V was pared by 6 bases and J by 3 bases, with 11 bases between. CDR1 and CDR2 from the germline V gene are KGHDR and SFDVKD. The DNA for the CDR3 is TGTGCCACCAGTCACGCAGAGGGCTACGAGCAGTACTTC. Residues: CATSHAEGYEQYF.

The chain is built from TRBV25-1 and TRBJ1-3, with D uncertain. V was cut by 2 bases and J by 0 bases, with 14 bases left in between. Germline V lookup: CDR1 MGHDK, CDR2 SYGVNS. The CDR3 runs 17 residues. CDR3 coding DNA: TGTGCCAGCAGTGAAGTAGGCAGAGCGGTCTCTGGAAACACCATATATTTT. It codes for CASSEVGRAVSGNTIYF.

Only a few counts were recorded for this clone. The chain has TRBV2 and TRBJ2-2, with a tentative D call TRBD2 (5 bases). CDR1 is SNHLY, CDR2 FYNNEI, per germline. Trimming took off 2 bases at V and 6 bases at J, with 10 bases between the two ends. This CDR3 is 14 amino acids long. CDR3 protein: CASSESGSAGELFF. The CDR3 DNA is TGTGCCAGCAGTGAATCGGGGAGTGCCGGGGAGCTGTTTTTT. Filled out from reference TRBV2 and TRBJ2-2, the complete variable domain reads EPEVTQTPSHQVTQMGQEVILRCVPISNHLYFYWYRQILGQKVEFLVSFYNNEISEKSEIFDDQFSVERPDGSNFTLKIRSTKLEDSAMYFCASSESGSAGELFFGEGSRLTVL.

The chain is built from TRBV15 and TRBJ1-1; D unresolved. The CDR3 covers 16 residues. The germline V gene encodes CDR1 LNHNV and CDR2 YYDKDF (reference sequence). Trimming stripped 0 bases from V and 0 bases from J, with 11 bases between. Here the CDR3 reads CATSRDLTRMNTEAFF. The DNA for the CDR3 is TGTGCCACCAGCAGAGATCTGACCAGGATGAACACTGAAGCTTTCTTT.

The chain has TRBV6-5 and TRBJ2-3; 9 bases map to TRBD1. The CDR3 sequence is 15 residues long. V shed 5 bases and J 5 bases; nucleotides not matched to a gene: 8. Per the germline V gene, CDR1 is MNHEY and CDR2 is SVGAGI. The CDR3 region is CASSTGQGIIDTQYF. The CDR3 coding sequence is TGTGCCAGCAGTACCGGACAGGGGATAATAGATACGCAGTATTTT.

This clone has more than one count but fewer than ten. J is TRBJ2-1 and V is TRBV5-5; 7 bases align to TRBD1. Germline V gene sequence: CDR1 SGHKS, CDR2 YYEKEE (reference sequence). Trimming took 3 bases from V and 4 from J; bases not matched to a gene: 4. This CDR3 is built from 14 residues. CDR3 residues: CASSSPGQYNEQFF. DNA for the CDR3: TGTGCCAGCAGCTCTCCGGGACAGTACAATGAGCAGTTCTTC.

This clone has just one count. The chain carries TRBV6-5 and TRBJ1-5; TRBD1 matches 9 bases. Trimming at V came to 5 bases and at J to 5 bases, leaving 4 bases not matched to a gene. CDR1 is MNHEY and CDR2 is SVGAGI in the germline V gene. There are 14 residues in the CDR3. The CDR3 protein is CASSRNRGHQPQHF. CDR3 nucleotides: TGTGCCAGCAGTCGGAACAGGGGGCATCAGCCCCAGCATTTT.

The rearrangement links TRBV19 to TRBJ2-5, with D possibly matching TRBD1 (5 bases). Between the trimmed V and J ends, which lost 0 bases and 3 bases, there was a span of 5 bases. Looked up from germline, CDR1 is LNHDA and CDR2 is SQIVND (reference sequence). CDR3 length: 13 residues. The CDR3 here is CASSIEGEETQYF. The CDR3 bases are TGTGCCAGTAGTATAGAAGGGGAAGAGACCCAGTACTTC.

This clone has a handful of counts. The chain joins TRBV7-2 to TRBJ2-7; D may be TRBD1 (5 bases). The germline V gene encodes CDR1 SGHTA and CDR2 FQGNSA. The CDR3 runs 13 residues. Trimming shortened V by 1 base and J by 6 bases, and 10 bases separated the two germline ends. The CDR3 sequence: CASSLGRGFEQYF. CDR3 nucleotides: TGTGCCAGCAGCTTAGGTAGGGGTTTCGAGCAGTACTTC.

The genes are TRBV28 and TRBJ2-7; TRBD2 matches at 7 bases. Germline loops: CDR1 MDHEN, CDR2 SYDVKM. The CDR3 loop spans 16 amino acids. J gave up 2 bases and V 2 bases, and 9 bases lay outside the gene matches. The CDR3 sequence: CASSLHLAVLTYEQYF. The CDR3 bases are TGTGCCAGCAGTTTACATCTAGCGGTGCTTACCTACGAGCAGTACTTC. Looking up the rest from reference TRBV28 and TRBJ2-7 gives the full variable domain: DVKVTQSSRYLVKRTGEKVFLECVQDMDHENMFWYRQDPGLGLRLIYFSYDVKMKEKGDIPEGYSVSREKKERFSLILESASTNQTSMYLCASSLHLAVLTYEQYFGPGTRLTVT.

This chain links TRBV5-6 with TRBJ1-1, with D unclear. CDR3 length: 16 amino acids. The germline V gene has CDR1 SGHDT and CDR2 YYEEEE. V was pared by 3 bases and J by 4 bases, with 19 bases between. CDR3 protein: CASSYPGRVESTEAFF. CDR3 sequence (DNA): TGTGCCAGCAGCTATCCGGGCCGGGTAGAAAGCACTGAAGCTTTCTTT. The full variable domain, its missing parts supplied by reference TRBV5-6 and TRBJ1-1, is DAGVTQSPTHLIKTRGQQVTLRCSPKSGHDTVSWYQQALGQGPQFIFQYYEEEERQRGNFPDRFSGHQFPNYSSELNVNALLLGDSALYLCASSYPGRVESTEAFFGQGTRLTVV.

The chain employs TRBV6-1 and TRBJ2-1; 7 bases are a match to TRBD1. Germline CDR1 reads MNHNS; CDR2 reads SASEGT. J was trimmed by 9 bases and V by 1 base; bases with no gene match: 6. The length of the CDR3 is 14 residues. The CDR3 DNA follows: TGTGCCAGCAGTGAAGTAGGGGGCTGGCGTGAGCAGTTCTTC. Residues: CASSEVGGWREQFF.

The chain uses TRBV5-1 and TRBJ2-2, with D unresolved. V was trimmed by 1 base and J by 4 bases, leaving 11 bases between them. This CDR3 contains 15 residues. Germline CDR1 is SGHRS and CDR2 is YFSETQ. The CDR3 nucleotides read TGCGCCAGCAGCTTGCAAGGACCGCTCACCGGGGAGCTGTTTTTT. Its translation is CASSLQGPLTGELFF.

The gene calls are TRBV5-1 and TRBJ2-3; possible D gene TRBD2, 5 bases. Trimming shortened V by 1 base and J by 2 bases, and 14 bases separated the two germline ends. This CDR3 is 16 amino acids long. Germline assignment: CDR1 SGHRS and CDR2 YFSETQ. CDR3 DNA sequence: TGCGCCAGCAGCTTGCAAGCGGCTAGTACCACAGATACGCAGTATTTT. Protein product: CASSLQAASTTDTQYF.

The rearrangement joins TRBV19 to TRBJ1-5; D is unresolved. The CDR3 totals 15 residues. Germline CDR1 reads LNHDA; CDR2 reads SQIVND (reference sequence). Deletions cut 6 bases from V and 4 bases from J, with 16 bases between. The CDR3 is CASSLKHITNQPQHF. CDR3 nucleotides: TGTGCCAGTAGCCTGAAACACATCACAAATCAGCCCCAGCATTTT.

V gene TRBV7-9 combines with J gene TRBJ1-3, with a possible D match to TRBD1 (6 bases). The germline gives CDR1 SEHNR, CDR2 FQNEAQ (reference sequence). With 6 bases removed from V and 3 bases from J, the gap between germline ends came to 9 bases. The CDR3 extends over 13 amino acids. The CDR3 region is CASSLDSGNTIYF. CDR3 in DNA: TGTGCCAGCAGTTTGGACAGTGGAAACACCATATATTTT.

The CDR3 sequence is CARSGEVTSTDTQYF. Written as DNA, the CDR3 is TGTGCCAGAAGCGGTGAGGTCACTAGCACAGATACGCAGTATTTT. This chain links TRBV2 with TRBJ2-3, with D possibly being TRBD2 (5 bases). The CDR3 contains 15 residues. The V end lost 9 bases, the J end lost 0 bases, and 16 bases lay between the germline ends. CDR1 SNHLY and CDR2 FYNNEI come from the germline V gene.

This chain links TRBV4-1 with TRBJ1-5; D gene uncertain. This CDR3 is 15 amino acids long. Per germline, CDR1 MGHRA and CDR2 YSYEKL. V gave up 2 bases and J gave up 4 bases, with 12 bases separating them. Here the CDR3 DNA reads TGCGCCAGCAGCCAATCCCCTAATATTAATCAGCCCCAGCATTTT. It is translated as CASSQSPNINQPQHF.

This clone appeared a single time. The V and J genes are TRBV5-1 and TRBJ2-7; 12 nucleotides agree with TRBD2. CDR1 SGHRS and CDR2 YFSETQ come from the germline V gene. The CDR3 runs to 18 residues. V was clipped by 3 bases and J by 4 bases; unmatched bases: 14. The CDR3 DNA reads TGCGCCAGCAGCTCGACTGGACTAGCGGGAACTAGGGGGTACGAGCAGTACTTC. Its translation is CASSSTGLAGTRGYEQYF.

The genes are TRBV11-2 and TRBJ2-2; D unresolved. CDR1 and CDR2 (germline): SGHAT, FQNNGV. The CDR3 is made up of 15 amino acids. V was trimmed by 5 bases and J by 2 bases, leaving 12 bases between them. DNA of the CDR3: TGTGCCAGCAGCCCCGTAAGACAAAACACCGGGGAGCTGTTTTTT. This translates into CASSPVRQNTGELFF. The full variable domain, rest sourced from reference TRBV11-2 and TRBJ2-2, is EAGVAQSPRYKIIEKRQSVAFWCNPISGHATLYWYQQILGQGPKLLIQFQNNGVVDDSQLPKDRFSAERLKGVDSTLKIQPAKLEDSAVYLCASSPVRQNTGELFFGEGSRLTVL.

This chain links TRBV2 with TRBJ1-1; D gene uncertain. Germline CDR1 is SNHLY and CDR2 is FYNNEI. The CDR3 is 14 amino acids. Trimming took off 4 bases at V and 4 bases at J, with 13 bases between the two ends. For the CDR3, the DNA is TGTGCCAGCAGTGCTGAGGGCGGGCCCACTGAAGCTTTCTTT. This gives the protein CASSAEGGPTEAFF.

The chain recombines TRBV14 with TRBJ1-4, with D possibly TRBD1 on 5 matching bases. The CDR3 extends over 15 amino acids. With 1 base removed from V and 5 bases from J, the gap between germline ends came to 11 bases. CDR1 and CDR2 from the germline V gene are SGHDN and FVKESK. The CDR3: CASSQAGWGNEKLFF. The CDR3 coding sequence is TGTGCCAGCAGCCAAGCGGGGTGGGGGAATGAAAAACTGTTTTTT.

This chain uses TRBV5-1 with TRBJ2-5; D gene ambiguous. The V end was cut by 4 bases, the J end by 5 bases, with 18 bases between. The CDR3 consists of 15 residues. The V gene's germline CDR1 is SGHRS and CDR2 YFSETQ. CDR3 sequence (DNA): TGCGCCAGCAGCGCCTGGATCGATAGCCGCGAGACCCAGTACTTC. Translating gives CASSAWIDSRETQYF. Full variable domain (missing parts from reference TRBV5-1 and TRBJ2-5): KAGVTQTPRYLIKTRGQQVTLSCSPISGHRSVSWYQQTPGQGLQFLFEYFSETQRNKGNFPGRFSGRQFSNSRSEMNVSTLELGDSALYLCASSAWIDSRETQYFGPGTRLLVL.

V gene TRBV6-1 combines with J gene TRBJ2-1; D is possibly TRBD1 or TRBD2 (5 bases each). Germline CDR1 and CDR2: MNHNS and SASEGT. The V end was cut by 0 bases, the J end by 12 bases, with 9 bases between. CDR3 length equals 12 residues. This CDR3 reads CASSEAGARQFF. CDR3 bases: TGTGCCAGCAGTGAAGCCGGGGCGAGGCAGTTCTTC.